This T cell receptor beta chain was documented in a study of T cell clonality in common variable immunodeficiency. The table lists this clone with many counts. The sequenced fragment ends 3 residues before the CDR3 boundary, so the rest is inferred from the germline J gene. Sequencing was performed with immunoSEQ multiplex PCR; in TCRdb, only in-frame clones are kept and a portion is missing. Observed are under 65,000 clones, no singletons, with the top ten taking around 0.84%. Trimming stripped 4 bases from V and 0 bases from J, with 12 bases between. CDR1 is DFQATT, CDR2 SNEGSKA, per germline (reference sequence). The CDR3 is made up of 14 amino acids.

The origin of this receptor is a person aged 18 to 75 in good health. This sequence joins TRBV20-1 and TRBJ1-1, with a possible D match to TRBD1 (5 bases). Material for sequencing was peripheral blood mononuclear cells. The CDR3 reads CSANRGILNTEAFF. The sequenced part of the CDR3 DNA is TGCAGTGCTAACCGGGGGATCCTGAACACTGAA.